The 11 T cell receptor beta chains below come from one sample, sequenced in a study of blood T cell repertoires in COVID-19. Clones were sequenced by immunoSEQ multiplex PCR, and TCRdb holds only the in-frame ones, with some missing. The sample records about 54,000 clones, roughly nine tenths being singletons. Sequenced input: peripheral blood. The receptors stem from a woman between 40 and 50 years old with active COVID-19.

V and J are TRBV5-4 and TRBJ1-2, with TRBD1 as a possible D gene (5 bases). The germline CDR1 and CDR2 sequences are SGHNT and YYREEE (reference sequence). V was cut by 5 bases and J by 1 base, with 15 bases left in between. CDR3 length equals 15 residues. CDR3 in DNA: TGTGCCAGCAGGCGGGGGTATGAGTATAACTATGGCTACACCTTC. Protein product: CASRRGYEYNYGYTF.

V and J are TRBV6-5 and TRBJ1-6; TRBD1 aligns across 7 bases. The V segment lost 4 bases and the J segment 7 bases; nucleotides outside the gene matches: 10. Per the germline V gene, CDR1 is MNHEY and CDR2 is SVGAGI. The CDR3 extends over 16 amino acids. CDR3 in amino acids: CASSSERDSKNSPLHF. The CDR3 coding sequence is TGTGCCAGCAGTTCCGAAAGGGACAGTAAGAATTCACCCCTCCACTTT.

The chain recombines TRBV12-5 with TRBJ2-7; a possible D gene is TRBD2 (6 bases). The CDR3 contains 12 residues. CDR1 is LGHNT and CDR2 is FRNRAP in the germline V gene. V lost 3 bases and J lost 5, with 8 bases in between. In nucleotides, the CDR3 is TGTGCTAGTGGTTTCGGAGGGAACGAGCAGTACTTC. Translating gives CASGFGGNEQYF.

The chain recombines TRBV2 with TRBJ2-5, with D tentatively TRBD2 (7 bases). The CDR3 is made up of 14 amino acids. From germline, CDR1 is SNHLY and CDR2 FYNNEI. V was trimmed by 7 bases and J by 5 bases, leaving 17 bases between them. In DNA form, the CDR3 reads TGTGCCAGCACATACGGGGGGCGCAGGGAGACCCAGTACTTC. Its protein is CASTYGGRRETQYF. Full variable domain (rest looked up from reference TRBV2 and TRBJ2-5): EPEVTQTPSHQVTQMGQEVILRCVPISNHLYFYWYRQILGQKVEFLVSFYNNEISEKSEIFDDQFSVERPDGSNFTLKIRSTKLEDSAMYFCASTYGGRRETQYFGPGTRLLVL.

A few counts support this clone. This chain connects TRBV3-1 (or the pseudogene TRBV3-2) to TRBJ2-7; D gene ambiguous. CDR1 and CDR2 from the germline V gene are LGHDT and YNNKEL (reference sequence). Trimming pared 0 bases from V and 1 base from J, leaving 7 bases between. The CDR3 loop spans 14 amino acids. The CDR3 protein is CASSQDGPSYEQYF. DNA of the CDR3: TGTGCCAGCAGCCAAGATGGGCCATCCTACGAGCAGTACTTC.

For this clone: The germline gene is not matched at one end of the junction; a read error may be the cause. This chain uses TRBV29-1 with TRBJ1-2; tentative D call: TRBD1 (5 bases). In germline, CDR1 is SQVTM, CDR2 ANQGSEA. The CDR3 length is 11 residues. Here the CDR3 DNA reads TGCAGCGTTGAGGACCAACAGGAGTACCGCTTC. This sequence encodes CSVEDQQEYRF.

V usage is TRBV13 and J usage is TRBJ2-1; 13 bases agree with TRBD2. The CDR3 contains 16 residues. Trimming at V came to 3 bases and at J to 2 bases, leaving 1 base not matched to a gene. Germline V lookup: CDR1 PRHDT, CDR2 FYEKMQ (reference sequence). This CDR3 reads CASSLTSGGTYNEQFF. The DNA for the CDR3 is TGTGCCAGCAGCTTGACTAGCGGGGGGACCTACAATGAGCAGTTCTTC. Full variable domain (outside the CDR3, taken from reference TRBV13 and TRBJ2-1): AAGVIQSPRHLIKEKRETATLKCYPIPRHDTVYWYQQGPGQDPQFLISFYEKMQSDKGSIPDRFSAQQFSDYHSELNMSSLELGDSALYFCASSLTSGGTYNEQFFGPGTRLTVL.

The sample holds a few counts of this clone. The chain combines TRBV7-2 with TRBJ1-2; D possibly corresponds to TRBD1 (6 bases). Trimming stripped 7 bases from V and 0 bases from J, with 24 bases between. The CDR3 covers 18 residues. The germline CDR1 and CDR2 sequences are SGHTA and FQGNSA. The chain's CDR3 is CASTRGLGGGGANYGYTF. CDR3 DNA: TGTGCCAGCACCCGGGGCTTGGGGGGAGGGGGAGCTAACTATGGCTACACCTTC.

The chain links TRBV15 to TRBJ1-1; the D gene is possibly TRBD1 (5 bases). This CDR3 has 13 amino acids. Deletions cut 5 bases from V and 1 base from J, with 8 bases between. Germline CDR1 reads LNHNV; CDR2 reads YYDKDF (reference sequence). CDR3 amino acids: CATSVDRNTEAFF. In nucleotides, the CDR3 is TGTGCCACCAGCGTAGACAGGAACACTGAAGCTTTCTTT.

V gene TRBV7-9 combines with J gene TRBJ1-1; 8 nucleotides align to TRBD1. CDR3 length equals 14 residues. Trimming at V came to 5 bases and at J to 1 base, leaving 3 bases not matched to a gene. Looked up from germline, CDR1 is SEHNR and CDR2 is FQNEAQ (reference sequence). This CDR3 reads CASSEGQANTEAFF. The CDR3 nucleotides read TGTGCCAGCAGCGAGGGACAGGCGAACACTGAAGCTTTCTTT.

This clone was counted a few times. The chain recombines TRBV30 with TRBJ2-5; 8 nucleotides line up with TRBD1. The J segment lost 2 bases and the V segment lost 0 bases, leaving 8 bases of the junction unmatched. The CDR3 has 16 residues. Germline V gene lookup returns CDR1 GTSNPN and CDR2 SVGIG (reference sequence). The CDR3 spells CAWSVGTGDVQETQYF. The CDR3 DNA is TGTGCCTGGAGTGTCGGGACAGGTGATGTACAAGAGACCCAGTACTTC.